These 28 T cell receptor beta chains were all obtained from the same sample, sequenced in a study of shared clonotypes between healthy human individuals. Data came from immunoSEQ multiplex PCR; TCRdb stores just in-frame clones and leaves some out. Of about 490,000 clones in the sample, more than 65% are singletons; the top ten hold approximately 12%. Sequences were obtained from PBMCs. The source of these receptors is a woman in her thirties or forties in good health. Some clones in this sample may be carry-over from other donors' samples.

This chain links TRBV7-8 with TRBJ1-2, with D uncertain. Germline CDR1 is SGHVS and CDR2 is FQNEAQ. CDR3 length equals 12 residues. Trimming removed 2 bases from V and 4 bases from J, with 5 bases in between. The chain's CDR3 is CASSLSGYGYTF. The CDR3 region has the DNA TGTGCCAGCAGCTTATCCGGCTATGGCTACACCTTC.

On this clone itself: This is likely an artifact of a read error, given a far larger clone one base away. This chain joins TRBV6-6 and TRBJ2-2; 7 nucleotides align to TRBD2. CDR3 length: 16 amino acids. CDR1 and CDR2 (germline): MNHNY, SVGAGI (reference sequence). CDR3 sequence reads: CASSYRTRMNTRELFF. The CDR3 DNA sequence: TGTGCCAGCAGTTATAGGACTAGAATGAACACCAGGGAGCTGTTTTTT.

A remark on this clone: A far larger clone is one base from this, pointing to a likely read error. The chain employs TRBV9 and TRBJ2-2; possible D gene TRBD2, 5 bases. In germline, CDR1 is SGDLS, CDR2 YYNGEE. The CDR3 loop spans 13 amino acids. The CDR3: CASSELNTGEPFF. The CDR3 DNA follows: TGTGCCAGCAGCGAATTGAACACCGGGGAGCCGTTTTTT.

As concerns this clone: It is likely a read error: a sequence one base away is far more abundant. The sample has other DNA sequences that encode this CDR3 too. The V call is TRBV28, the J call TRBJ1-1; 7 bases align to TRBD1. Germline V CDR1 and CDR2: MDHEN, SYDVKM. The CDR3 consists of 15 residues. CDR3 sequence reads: CASSLSSAGGTEAFF. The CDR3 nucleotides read TGCGCCAGCAGTTTATCTAGTGCAGGGGGTACTGAAGCTTTCTTT.

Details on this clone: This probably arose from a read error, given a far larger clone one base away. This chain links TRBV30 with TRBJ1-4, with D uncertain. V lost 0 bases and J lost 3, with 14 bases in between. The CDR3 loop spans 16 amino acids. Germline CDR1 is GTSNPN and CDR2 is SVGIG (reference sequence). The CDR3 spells CAWSVAAHAANEKLFF. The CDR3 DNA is TGTGCCTGGAGTGTAGCTGCCCACGCAGCTAATGAAAAACTGTTTTTT.

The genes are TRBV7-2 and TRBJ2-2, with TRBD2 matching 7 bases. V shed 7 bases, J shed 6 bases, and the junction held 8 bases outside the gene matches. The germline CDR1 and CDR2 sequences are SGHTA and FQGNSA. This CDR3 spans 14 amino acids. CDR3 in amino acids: CASKPGGSAGELFF. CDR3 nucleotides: TGTGCCAGCAAACCGGGCGGGAGCGCCGGGGAGCTGTTTTTT.

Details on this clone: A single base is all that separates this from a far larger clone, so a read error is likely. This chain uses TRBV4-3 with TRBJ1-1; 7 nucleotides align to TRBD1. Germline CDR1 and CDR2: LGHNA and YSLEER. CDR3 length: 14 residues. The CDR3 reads CVSSQLGTEREAFF. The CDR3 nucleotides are TGCGTCAGCAGCCAACTCGGGACAGAGCGTGAAGCTTTCTTT.

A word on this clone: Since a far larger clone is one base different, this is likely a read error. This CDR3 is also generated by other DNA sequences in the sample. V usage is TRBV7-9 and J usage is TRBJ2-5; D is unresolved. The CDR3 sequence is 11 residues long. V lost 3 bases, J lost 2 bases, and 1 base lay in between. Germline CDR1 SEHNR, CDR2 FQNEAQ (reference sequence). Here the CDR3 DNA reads TGTGCCAGCAGCTTGCAAGAGACCCAGTACTTC. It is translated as CASSLQETQYF. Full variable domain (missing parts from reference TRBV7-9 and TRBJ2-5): DTGVSQNPRHKITKRGQNVTFRCDPISEHNRLYWYRQTLGQGPEFLTYFQNEAQLEKSRLLSDRFSAERPKGSFSTLEIQRTEQGDSAMYLCASSLQETQYFGPGTRLLVL.

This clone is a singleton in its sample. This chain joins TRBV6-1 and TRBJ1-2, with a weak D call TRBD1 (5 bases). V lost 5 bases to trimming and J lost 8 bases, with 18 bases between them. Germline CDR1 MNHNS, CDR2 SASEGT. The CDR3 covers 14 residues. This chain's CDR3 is CASSPRGGVRGYTF. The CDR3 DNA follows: TGTGCCAGCAGTCCCCGGGGAGGGGTTCGGGGCTACACCTTC.

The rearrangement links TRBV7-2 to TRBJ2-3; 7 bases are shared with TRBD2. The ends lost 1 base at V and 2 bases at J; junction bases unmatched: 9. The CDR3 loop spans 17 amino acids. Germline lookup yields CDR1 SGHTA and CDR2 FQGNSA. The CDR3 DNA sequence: TGTGCCAGCAGCTTAGTAGGAGCGGGGCTGACCACAGATACGCAGTATTTT. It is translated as CASSLVGAGLTTDTQYF.

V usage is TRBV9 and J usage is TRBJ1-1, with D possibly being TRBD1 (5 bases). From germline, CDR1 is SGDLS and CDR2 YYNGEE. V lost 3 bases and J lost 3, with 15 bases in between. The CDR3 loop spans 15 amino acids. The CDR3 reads CASSATPGGDTEAFF. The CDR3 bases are TGTGCCAGCAGCGCCACACCGGGGGGAGACACTGAAGCTTTCTTT.

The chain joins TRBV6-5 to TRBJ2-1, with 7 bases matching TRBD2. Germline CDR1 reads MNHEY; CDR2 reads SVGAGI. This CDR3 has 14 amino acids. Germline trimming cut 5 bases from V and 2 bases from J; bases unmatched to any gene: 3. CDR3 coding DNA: TGTGCCAGCAGTCGGGGACTACCCTACAATGAGCAGTTCTTC. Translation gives CASSRGLPYNEQFF.

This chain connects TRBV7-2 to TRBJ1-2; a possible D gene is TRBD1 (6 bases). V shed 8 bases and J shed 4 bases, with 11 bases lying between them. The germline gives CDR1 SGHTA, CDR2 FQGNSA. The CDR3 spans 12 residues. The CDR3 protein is CASRGAGYGYTF. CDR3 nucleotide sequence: TGTGCCAGCCGGGGGGCAGGCTATGGCTACACCTTC.

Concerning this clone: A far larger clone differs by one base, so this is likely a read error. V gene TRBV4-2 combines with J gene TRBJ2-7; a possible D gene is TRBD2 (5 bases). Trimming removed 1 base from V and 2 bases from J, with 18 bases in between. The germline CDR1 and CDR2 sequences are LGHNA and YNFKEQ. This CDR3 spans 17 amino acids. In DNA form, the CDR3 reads TGTGCCAGCAGCCAAGGCCAATCGGGGAAAACCACCTACGAGCAGTACTTC. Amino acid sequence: CASSQGQSGKTTYEQYF.

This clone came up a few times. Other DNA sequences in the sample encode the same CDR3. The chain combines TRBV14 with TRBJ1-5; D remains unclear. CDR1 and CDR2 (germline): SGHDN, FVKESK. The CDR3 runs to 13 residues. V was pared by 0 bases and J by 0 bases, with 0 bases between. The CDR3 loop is CASSQDSNQPQHF. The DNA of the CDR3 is TGTGCCAGCAGCCAAGATAGCAATCAGCCCCAGCATTTT.

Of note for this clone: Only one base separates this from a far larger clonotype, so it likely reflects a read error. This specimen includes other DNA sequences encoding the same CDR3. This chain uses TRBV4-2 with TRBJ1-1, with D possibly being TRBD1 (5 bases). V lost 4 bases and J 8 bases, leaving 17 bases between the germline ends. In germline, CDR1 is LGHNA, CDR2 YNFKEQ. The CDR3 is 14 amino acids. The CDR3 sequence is CASSPQVRVTEAFF. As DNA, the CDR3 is TGTGCCAGCAGCCCCCAGGTCAGGGTCACCGAAGCTTTCTTT.

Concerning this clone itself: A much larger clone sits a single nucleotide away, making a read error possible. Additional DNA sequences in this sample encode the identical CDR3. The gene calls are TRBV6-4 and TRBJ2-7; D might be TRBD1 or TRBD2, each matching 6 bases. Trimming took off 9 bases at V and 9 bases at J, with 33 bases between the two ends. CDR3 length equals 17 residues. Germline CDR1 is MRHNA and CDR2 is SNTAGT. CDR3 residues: CASRDRVWGADIKVQYF. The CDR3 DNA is TGTGCCAGTAGAGACCGGGTTTGGGGGGCCGACATAAAAGTGCAGTACTTC.

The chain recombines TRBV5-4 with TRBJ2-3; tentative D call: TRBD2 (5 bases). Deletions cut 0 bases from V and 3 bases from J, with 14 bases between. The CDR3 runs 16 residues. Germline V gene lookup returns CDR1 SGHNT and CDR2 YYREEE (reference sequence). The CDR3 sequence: CASSLAGGLATDTQYF. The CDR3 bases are TGTGCCAGCAGCTTGGCCGGCGGGTTAGCGACAGATACGCAGTATTTT.

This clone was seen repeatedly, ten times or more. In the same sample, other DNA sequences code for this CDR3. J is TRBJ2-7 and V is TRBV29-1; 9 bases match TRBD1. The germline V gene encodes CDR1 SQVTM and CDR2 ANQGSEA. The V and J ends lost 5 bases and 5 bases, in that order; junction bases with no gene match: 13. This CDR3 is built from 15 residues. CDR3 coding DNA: TGCAGCGTTACGCCAATACAGGGGGCGCTTGACGAGCAGTACTTC. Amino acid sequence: CSVTPIQGALDEQYF.

In nucleotides, the CDR3 is TGTGCCAGCAGCCTGATGGGGACAGGGTCCTCCTGGCAGCCCCAGCATTTT. This sequence encodes CASSLMGTGSSWQPQHF. The J gene is TRBJ1-5, the V gene TRBV14, with 9 bases that match TRBD1. V shed 4 bases, J shed 7 bases, and the junction held 14 bases outside the gene matches. CDR1 and CDR2 (germline): SGHDN, FVKESK. The CDR3 extends over 17 amino acids.

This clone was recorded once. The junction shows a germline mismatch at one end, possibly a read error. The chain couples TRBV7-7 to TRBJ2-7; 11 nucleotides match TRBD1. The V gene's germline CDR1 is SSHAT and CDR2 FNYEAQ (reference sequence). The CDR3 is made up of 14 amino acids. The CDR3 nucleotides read TGTGCTAGCAGCCCTGGGACAGGGGGACGCGAGCAGTACTTC. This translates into CASSPGTGGREQYF.

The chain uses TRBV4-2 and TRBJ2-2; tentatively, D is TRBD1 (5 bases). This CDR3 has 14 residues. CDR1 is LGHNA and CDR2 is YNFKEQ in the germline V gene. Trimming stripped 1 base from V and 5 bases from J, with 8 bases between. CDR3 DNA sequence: TGTGCCAGCAGCCAAGCAGGGCGGACCGGGGAGCTGTTTTTT. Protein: CASSQAGRTGELFF.

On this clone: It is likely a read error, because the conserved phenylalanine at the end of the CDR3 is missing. The CDR3 is CASSQEVGSGANVLTL. CDR3 coding DNA: TGCGCCAGCAGCCAAGAAGTCGGCTCCGGGGCCAACGTCCTGACTCTC. The V gene is TRBV4-3, the J gene TRBJ2-6, with D unclear. Trimming removed 0 bases at V and 4 bases at J, with 10 bases between. The CDR3 is 16 amino acids. Per germline, CDR1 LGHNA and CDR2 YSLEER.

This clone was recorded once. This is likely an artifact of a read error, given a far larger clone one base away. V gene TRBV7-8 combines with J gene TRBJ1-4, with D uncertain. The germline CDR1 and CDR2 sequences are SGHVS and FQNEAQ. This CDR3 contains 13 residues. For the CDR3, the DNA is TGTGCCGGCAGCCACCAGGAGAATGAAAAACTGTTTTTT. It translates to CAGSHQENEKLFF.

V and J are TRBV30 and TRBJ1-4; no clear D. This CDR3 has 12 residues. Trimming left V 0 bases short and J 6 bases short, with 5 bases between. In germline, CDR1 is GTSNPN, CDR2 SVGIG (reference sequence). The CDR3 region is CAWSVLDEKLFF. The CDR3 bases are TGTGCCTGGAGTGTACTGGATGAAAAACTGTTTTTT.

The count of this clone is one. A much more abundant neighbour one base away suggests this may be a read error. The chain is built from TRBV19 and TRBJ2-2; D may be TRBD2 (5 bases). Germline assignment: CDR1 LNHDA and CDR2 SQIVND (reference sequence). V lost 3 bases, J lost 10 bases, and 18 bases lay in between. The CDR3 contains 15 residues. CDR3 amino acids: CASSMMGERPVELFF. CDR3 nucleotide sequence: TGTGCCAGTAGTATGATGGGAGAACGTCCCGTGGAGCTGTTTTTT.

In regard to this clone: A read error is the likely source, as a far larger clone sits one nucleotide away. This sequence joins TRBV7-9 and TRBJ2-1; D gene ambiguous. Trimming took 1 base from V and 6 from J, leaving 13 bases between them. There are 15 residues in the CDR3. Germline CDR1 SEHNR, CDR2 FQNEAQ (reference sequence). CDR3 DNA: TGTGCCAGCAGCTTAGTTCCAGAGGCCTGCAATGAGCAGTTCTTC. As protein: CASSLVPEACNEQFF.

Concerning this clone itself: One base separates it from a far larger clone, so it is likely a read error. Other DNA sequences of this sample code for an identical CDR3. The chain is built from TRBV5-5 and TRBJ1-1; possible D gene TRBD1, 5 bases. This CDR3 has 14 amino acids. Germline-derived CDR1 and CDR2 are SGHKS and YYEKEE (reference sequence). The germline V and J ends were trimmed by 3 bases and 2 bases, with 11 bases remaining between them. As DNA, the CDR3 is TGTGCCAGCAGCTGGGGACGGCTTAACACTGAAGCTTTCTTT. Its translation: CASSWGRLNTEAFF. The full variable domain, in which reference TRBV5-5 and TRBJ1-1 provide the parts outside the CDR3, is DAGVTQSPTHLIKTRGQQVTLRCSPISGHKSVSWYQQVLGQGPQFIFQYYEKEERGRGNFPDRFSARQFPNYSSELNVNALLLGDSALYLCASSWGRLNTEAFFGQGTRLTVV.